The clone carrying this T cell receptor beta chain was counted many times. The antigen is unknown. The sample is drawn from a study of early T cells in non-severe SARS-CoV-2 infection. Study-level background: From unsorted whole blood, bulk RNA was sequenced, and the chains remained unpaired.

J was trimmed by 6 bases and V by 3 bases; bases with no gene match: 14. The CDR3 contains 15 residues. Germline CDR1 reads SQVTM; CDR2 reads ANQGSEA. TCRdb re-derived calls from the 5' RACE reads in MiXCR, one entry per CDR3 protein. The sample shows 80,000 or so distinct CDR3 sequences, approximately 12% of them seen only once. Study-level points and caveats: Matching with VDJdb favored anti-spike CD8 responses (missing private and CD4 specificities).

The V gene is TRBV29-1, the J gene TRBJ2-7, with 7 bases that match TRBD2. The TCR was taken from an adult who was a healthcare worker with PCR-confirmed SARS-CoV-2 infection or an uninfected control (not recorded which). Material for sequencing was whole blood. Here the CDR3 DNA reads TGCAGCGTTGAGTCGGGGGGAGCCTTTACATGCGAGCAGTACTTC. Its protein is CSVESGGAFTCEQYF.